A selection of T cell receptor beta chains follows, all from one sample in a study of identical twins. One entry per CDR3 protein results from TCRdb running MiXCR on the 5' RACE reads. The table includes a few hundred thousand distinct CDR3 sequences, approximately 17% detected once. Sequenced material: naive T cells sorted from blood. The receptors shown here come from a man in his forties or fifties in good health. The CDR3 runs from the conserved cysteine through the conserved F or W. D genes are given only for firm matches. Part of the rows lack a size; the others show once, few, many or a class for expanded clones.

J	D	size	V	CDR3	DNA
TRBJ2-5	-	many	TRBV20-1	CSARGSGAETQYF	TGCAGTGCTAGGGGGTCGGGCGCAGAGACCCAGTACTTC
TRBJ2-7	-	many	TRBV4-3	CASSQDSLRTGLNYEQYF	TGCGCCAGCAGCCAAGATTCCCTACGGACAGGACTAAACTACGAGCAGTACTTC
TRBJ2-5	-	-	TRBV10-3	CAISESSPGRQETQYF	TGTGCCATCAGTGAGTCGTCTCCGGGACGTCAAGAGACCCAGTACTTC
TRBJ2-7	-	many	TRBV29-1	CSVEGGTSIGRGYEQYF	TGCAGCGTTGAAGGTGGGACCTCTATCGGGAGAGGTTACGAGCAGTACTTC
TRBJ1-3	-	many	TRBV20-1	CSAPLRGRKTGNTIYF	TGCAGTGCCCCCCTTCGGGGGAGAAAGACTGGAAACACCATATATTTT
TRBJ2-7	-	many	TRBV14	CASSQRDSSYEQYF	TGTGCCAGCAGCCAACGGGACTCATCCTACGAGCAGTACTTC
TRBJ1-2	-	few	TRBV7-9	CASSAGPGEIYGYTF	TGTGCCAGCAGCGCGGGCCCCGGGGAGATCTATGGCTACACCTTC
TRBJ2-3	TRBD1	few	TRBV20-1	CSARTGTSTDTQYF	TGCAGTGCTAGGACAGGGACAAGCACAGATACGCAGTATTTT
TRBJ2-5	-	-	TRBV28	CASNNWETQYF	TGTGCCAGCAACAATTGGGAGACCCAGTACTTC
TRBJ2-7	-	many	TRBV20-1	CSATRQDSALREQYF	TGCAGTGCTACCCGGCAGGACAGTGCCTTGAGGGAGCAGTACTTC
TRBJ2-1	TRBD2	-	TRBV25-1	CASSDWGTGLAGEIHEQFF	TGTGCCAGCAGTGATTGGGGGACGGGGCTAGCGGGAGAAATACATGAGCAGTTCTTC
TRBJ2-7	TRBD2	many	TRBV7-2	CASSPTSGRSYEQYF	TGTGCCAGCAGCCCTACTAGCGGGAGATCCTACGAGCAGTACTTC